This T cell receptor (beta chain) was identified in a study of blood T cell repertoires in COVID-19. About the research overall: PBMCs, B-cell-depleted T cells, or T cells provided the cDNA or gDNA that made up the material.

Germline CDR1 and CDR2: KGHSH and LQKENI. CDR3 length: 16 amino acids. The junction had 7 bases not matched to a gene; V was cut back by 4 bases and J by 0 bases. Original methodology: How many nucleated cells were present was estimated from reference gene primer amplification. Clones were read by immunoSEQ multiplex PCR, and TCRdb kept only the in-frame ones, dropping some. The V and J calls and clone size were taken over from that table, and D and trimming were inferred from the DNA. The sample has about 69,000 clones, roughly three quarters seen once. The TCR comes from a human donor in a cohort sampled during active COVID-19. The genes are TRBV18 and TRBJ2-7; TRBD2 aligns across 9 bases. The specimen was peripheral blood. The CDR3 DNA reads as TGTGCCAGCTCACGCCCGACTAGCGGACCCTCCTACGAGCAGTACTTC. It encodes CASSRPTSGPSYEQYF.